This T cell receptor (beta chain) was recorded in a study of T cell clones after liver transplantation. Study details: Graft-donor-reactive sequences were compared with third-party-reactive TCRbeta sequences from pre-transplant mixed lymphocyte reactions.

Using immunoSEQ multiplex PCR, the repertoire was profiled, and TCRdb retains in-frame clones only, with some absent. The sample has 80,000 or so clones; around four fifths are singletons. Study results and limitations: Circulating graft-donor-reactive CD4 TCRbeta sequences fell significantly post-transplant in 5 of 8 subjects.

A word on this clone: Its antigen remains unknown.

The CDR3 is made up of 13 amino acids. V was pared by 8 bases and J by 5 bases, with 13 bases between. Germline assignment: CDR1 LNHDA and CDR2 SQIVND (reference sequence). The origin of this receptor is a human patient who received a liver transplant. Some T cells may be the graft donor's. The sample was CD4+ T cells from blood, taken 45 to 46 months after liver transplant. The chain has TRBV19 and TRBJ1-5; perhaps TRBD1 as D (6 bases). CDR3 protein: CASRNRADQPQHF. CDR3 DNA sequence: TGTGCCAGTCGAAACAGGGCCGATCAGCCCCAGCATTTT.